A single sample is the source of the 18 T cell receptor beta chains below, sequenced in a study of OX40 agonist ivuxolimab in advanced cancers. Repertoires were generated with immunoSEQ multiplex PCR, while TCRdb's copy carries only in-frame clones and drops some. The table shows more than 75,000 clones, with approximately 79% occurring only once. The specimen comprised CD4+ or CD8+ T cells sorted from blood, sampled in a trial of the OX40 agonist ivuxolimab. Every receptor here comes from an adult with an advanced solid tumor such as melanoma, head and neck, liver or kidney cancer.

This clone was seen only once. The chain combines TRBV5-6 with TRBJ1-6, with D possibly matching TRBD1 (6 bases). Per the germline V gene, CDR1 is SGHDT and CDR2 is YYEEEE. CDR3 length: 14 residues. With 1 base removed from V and 12 bases from J, the gap between germline ends came to 14 bases. Written as DNA, the CDR3 is TGTGCCAGCAGCTTGCCTCGGGACATCGAACCCCTCCACTTT. Its protein product is CASSLPRDIEPLHF.

The rearrangement uses TRBV27 and TRBJ2-3; 8 bases match TRBD2. The trim removed 3 bases at V and 2 bases at J, leaving 4 bases unmatched. The CDR3 spans 15 residues. Looked up from germline, CDR1 is MNHEY and CDR2 is SMNVEV (reference sequence). The DNA for the CDR3 is TGTGCCAGCAGTTTCAGCGGGGGATACACAGATACGCAGTATTTT. It yields the protein CASSFSGGYTDTQYF.

The gene calls are TRBV6-5 and TRBJ2-3; TRBD1 agrees at 8 bases. V shed 0 bases and J 2 bases; nucleotides not matched to a gene: 1. Germline V gives CDR1 MNHEY, CDR2 SVGAGI. This CDR3 is built from 15 residues. The CDR3 DNA reads as TGTGCCAGCAGTTACTCGGGACAGGTCACAGATACGCAGTATTTT. This encodes CASSYSGQVTDTQYF.

The table lists this clone with a count of one. The rearrangement uses TRBV7-9 and TRBJ1-3; D gene ambiguous. V was pared by 1 base and J by 0 bases, with 7 bases between. Germline V gene sequence: CDR1 SEHNR, CDR2 FQNEAQ (reference sequence). CDR3 length equals 15 residues. DNA for the CDR3: TGTGCCAGCAGCTTAGGCGACTCCTCTGGAAACACCATATATTTT. Protein sequence: CASSLGDSSGNTIYF.

This chain connects TRBV7-9 to TRBJ1-1; D perhaps matches TRBD1 (6 bases). CDR1 is SEHNR and CDR2 is FQNEAQ in the germline V gene (reference sequence). The CDR3 is 14 amino acids. V was cut by 3 bases and J by 4 bases, with 12 bases left in between. The CDR3 region has the DNA TGTGCCAGCAGCTTCCAGACAGGCCCCACTGAAGCTTTCTTT. Its protein is CASSFQTGPTEAFF.

The CDR3: CASSVAQRIDNEQFF. The CDR3 coding sequence is TGTGCCAGCAGCGTAGCCCAGCGGATTGACAATGAGCAGTTCTTC. The chain combines TRBV9 with TRBJ2-1, with D perhaps TRBD2 (5 bases). CDR1 SGDLS and CDR2 YYNGEE come from the germline V gene. There are 15 residues in the CDR3. The V and J ends lost 0 bases and 5 bases respectively, with 12 bases between them.

The chain links TRBV10-3 to TRBJ2-1, with D perhaps TRBD1 or TRBD2 (5 bases each). Trimming left V 5 bases short and J 7 bases short, with 21 bases between. This CDR3 spans 16 amino acids. Germline V gives CDR1 ENHRY, CDR2 SYGVKD. The CDR3 sequence is CAISPTWGIEGNEQFF. CDR3 in DNA: TGTGCCATCAGTCCGACCTGGGGCATCGAGGGGAATGAGCAGTTCTTC.

The gene calls are TRBV7-2 and TRBJ2-2, with D unresolved. The CDR3 is made up of 14 amino acids. The V gene's germline CDR1 is SGHTA and CDR2 FQGNSA. Trimming shortened V by 3 bases and J by 0 bases, and 5 bases separated the two germline ends. The CDR3: CASSFGPNTGELFF. For the CDR3, the DNA is TGTGCCAGCAGCTTCGGTCCGAACACCGGGGAGCTGTTTTTT.

This rearrangement joins TRBV2 to TRBJ2-7; the D gene is possibly TRBD1 (5 bases). V shed 2 bases and J shed 4 bases, with 15 bases lying between them. The CDR3 runs to 15 residues. In germline, CDR1 is SNHLY, CDR2 FYNNEI. The CDR3 nucleotides read TGTGCCAGCAGTGAATTAGACAGTAGGAGTTACGAGCAGTACTTC. Its translation: CASSELDSRSYEQYF. Complete variable domain (other parts from reference TRBV2 and TRBJ2-7): EPEVTQTPSHQVTQMGQEVILRCVPISNHLYFYWYRQILGQKVEFLVSFYNNEISEKSEIFDDQFSVERPDGSNFTLKIRSTKLEDSAMYFCASSELDSRSYEQYFGPGTRLTVT.

V is TRBV4-2 and J is TRBJ1-6, with a weak D call TRBD1 (6 bases). The CDR3 covers 19 residues. CDR1 and CDR2 (germline): LGHNA, YNFKEQ. V shed 0 bases and J shed 9 bases, with 24 bases lying between them. The CDR3 sequence is CASSQDLGGIGGGSSPLHF. DNA for the CDR3: TGTGCCAGCAGCCAAGATCTAGGTGGGATCGGGGGCGGGAGTTCACCCCTCCACTTT.

V and J are TRBV19 and TRBJ2-7; 12 bases line up with TRBD2. The CDR3 totals 17 residues. V lost 4 bases and J lost 6; bases outside the gene matches: 13. Germline V gene data show CDR1 as LNHDA and CDR2 as SQIVND (reference sequence). CDR3 residues: CASSTRLAGAHWGEQYV. As DNA, the CDR3 is TGTGCCAGTAGTACCCGACTAGCGGGGGCCCACTGGGGCGAGCAGTACGTC.

The chain combines TRBV6-5 with TRBJ1-2; D remains unclear. Germline V gene data show CDR1 as MNHEY and CDR2 as SVGAGI. The CDR3 extends over 13 amino acids. V was trimmed by 0 bases and J by 7 bases, leaving 9 bases between them. This CDR3 reads CASSYSEMSGYTF. The DNA for the CDR3 is TGTGCCAGCAGTTACTCGGAGATGAGTGGCTACACCTTC.

The chain links TRBV28 to TRBJ2-3; D may be TRBD2 (7 bases). In germline, CDR1 is MDHEN, CDR2 SYDVKM. This CDR3 is built from 17 residues. Trimming removed 6 bases from V and 5 bases from J, with 24 bases in between. The CDR3 sequence: CASRGGVRTSLGDTQYF. CDR3 nucleotides: TGTGCCAGCAGAGGGGGGGTGAGGACCAGCCTGGGAGATACGCAGTATTTT.

The rearrangement uses TRBV9 and TRBJ2-1; 10 nucleotides align to TRBD2. The CDR3 has 15 residues. CDR1 is SGDLS, CDR2 YYNGEE, per germline. The ends lost 4 bases at V and 4 bases at J; junction bases unmatched: 5. This chain's CDR3 is CASSPSGGNYNEQFF. CDR3 sequence (DNA): TGTGCCAGCAGCCCTAGCGGGGGCAATTACAATGAGCAGTTCTTC.

V gene TRBV4-1 combines with J gene TRBJ1-4; D uncertain. The CDR3 totals 16 residues. CDR1 is MGHRA and CDR2 is YSYEKL in the germline V gene. V lost 4 bases to trimming and J lost 8 bases, with 20 bases between them. The CDR3 reads CASSRFSGKAGEKLFF. The CDR3 DNA sequence: TGCGCCAGCAGCCGCTTCTCGGGTAAAGCTGGGGAAAAACTGTTTTTT.

The chain links TRBV28 to TRBJ1-5, with 8 bases identical to TRBD1. Per the germline V gene, CDR1 is MDHEN and CDR2 is SYDVKM. The CDR3 is 15 amino acids. The junction had 8 bases not matched to a gene; V was cut back by 6 bases and J by 4 bases. CDR3 sequence reads: CASRVEDRENQPQHF. The CDR3 DNA follows: TGTGCCAGCAGGGTGGAGGACAGGGAGAATCAGCCCCAGCATTTT.

The chain links TRBV7-2 to TRBJ1-5, with TRBD1 matching 9 bases. CDR3 length: 13 residues. Germline V gene data show CDR1 as SGHTA and CDR2 as FQGNSA. The ends lost 4 bases at V and 5 bases at J; junction bases unmatched: 0. CDR3 sequence (DNA): TGTGCCAGCAGCTGGGACAGGGATCAGCCCCAGCATTTT. Translating gives CASSWDRDQPQHF.

The chain has TRBV15 and TRBJ1-3, with 10 bases aligning to TRBD1. The CDR3 consists of 18 residues. Germline V gene lookup returns CDR1 LNHNV and CDR2 YYDKDF (reference sequence). After removal of 0 bases from V and 4 bases from J, the junction contained 9 bases not matched to a gene. DNA for the CDR3: TGTGCCACCAGCAGAGATAATCCAGGGACAGGGGCAGGAAACACCATATATTTT. It yields the protein CATSRDNPGTGAGNTIYF. Filled out from reference TRBV15 and TRBJ1-3, the complete variable domain reads DAMVIQNPRYQVTQFGKPVTLSCSQTLNHNVMYWYQQKSSQAPKLLFHYYDKDFNNEADTPDNFQSRRPNTSFCFLDIRSPGLGDTAMYLCATSRDNPGTGAGNTIYFGEGSWLTVV.